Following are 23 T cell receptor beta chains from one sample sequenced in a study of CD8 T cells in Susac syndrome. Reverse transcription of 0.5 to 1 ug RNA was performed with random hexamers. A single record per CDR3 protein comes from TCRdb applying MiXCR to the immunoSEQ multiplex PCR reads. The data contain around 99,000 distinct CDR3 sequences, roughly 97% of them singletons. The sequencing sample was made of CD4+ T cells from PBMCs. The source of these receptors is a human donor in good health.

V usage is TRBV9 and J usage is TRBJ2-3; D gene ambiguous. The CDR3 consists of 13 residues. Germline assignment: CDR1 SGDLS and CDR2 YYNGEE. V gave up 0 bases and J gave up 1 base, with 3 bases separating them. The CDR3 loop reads CASSVVGTDTQYF. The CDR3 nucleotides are TGTGCCAGCAGCGTAGTGGGCACAGATACGCAGTATTTT. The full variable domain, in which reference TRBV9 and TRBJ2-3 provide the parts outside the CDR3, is DSGVTQTPKHLITATGQRVTLRCSPRSGDLSVYWYQQSLDQGLQFLIQYYNGEERAKGNILERFSAQQFPDLHSELNLSSLELGDSALYFCASSVVGTDTQYFGPGTRLTVL.

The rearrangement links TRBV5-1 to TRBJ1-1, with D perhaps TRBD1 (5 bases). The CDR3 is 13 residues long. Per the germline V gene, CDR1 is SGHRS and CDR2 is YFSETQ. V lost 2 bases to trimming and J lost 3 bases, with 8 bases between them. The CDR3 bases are TGCGCCAGCAGCTTCGGGGGGTACACTGAAGCTTTCTTT. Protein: CASSFGGYTEAFF.

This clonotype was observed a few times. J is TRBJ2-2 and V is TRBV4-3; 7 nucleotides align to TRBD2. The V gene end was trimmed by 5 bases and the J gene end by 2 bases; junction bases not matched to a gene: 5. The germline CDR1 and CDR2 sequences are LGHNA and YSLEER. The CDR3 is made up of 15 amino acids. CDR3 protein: CASSSGGRNTGELFF. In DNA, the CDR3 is TGCGCCAGCAGCTCGGGGGGTAGAAACACCGGGGAGCTGTTTTTT.

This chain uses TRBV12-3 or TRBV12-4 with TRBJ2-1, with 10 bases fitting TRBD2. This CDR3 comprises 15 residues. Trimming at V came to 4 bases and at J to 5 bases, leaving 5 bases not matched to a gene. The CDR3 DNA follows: TGTGCCAGCAGTTCCCGACTAGCGGGCGACAATGAGCAGTTCTTC. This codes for CASSSRLAGDNEQFF.

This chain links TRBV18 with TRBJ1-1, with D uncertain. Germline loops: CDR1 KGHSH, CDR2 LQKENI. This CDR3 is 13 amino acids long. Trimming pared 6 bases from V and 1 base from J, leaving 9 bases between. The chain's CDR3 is CASSQAPNTEAFF. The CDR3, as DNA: TGTGCCAGCTCTCAGGCCCCGAACACTGAAGCTTTCTTT.

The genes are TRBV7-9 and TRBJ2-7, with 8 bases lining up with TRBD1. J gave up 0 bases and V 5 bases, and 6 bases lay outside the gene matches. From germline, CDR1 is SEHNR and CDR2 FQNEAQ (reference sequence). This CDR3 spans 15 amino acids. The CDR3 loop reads CASSRTTGVSYEQYF. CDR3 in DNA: TGTGCCAGCAGCCGAACGACAGGGGTCTCCTACGAGCAGTACTTC.

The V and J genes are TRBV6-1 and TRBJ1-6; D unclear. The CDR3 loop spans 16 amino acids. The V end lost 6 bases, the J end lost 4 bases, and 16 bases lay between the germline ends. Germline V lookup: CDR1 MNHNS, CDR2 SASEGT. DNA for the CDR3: TGTGCCAGCAGCCCCGGGAGGGTTCGGTATAATTCACCCCTCCACTTT. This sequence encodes CASSPGRVRYNSPLHF.

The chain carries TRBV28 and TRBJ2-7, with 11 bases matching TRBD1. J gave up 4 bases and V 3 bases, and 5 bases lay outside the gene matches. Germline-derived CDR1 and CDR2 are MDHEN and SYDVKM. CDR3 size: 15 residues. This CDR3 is CASSFSGTGGYEQYF. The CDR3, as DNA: TGTGCCAGCAGTTTCTCCGGGACAGGGGGTTACGAGCAGTACTTC.

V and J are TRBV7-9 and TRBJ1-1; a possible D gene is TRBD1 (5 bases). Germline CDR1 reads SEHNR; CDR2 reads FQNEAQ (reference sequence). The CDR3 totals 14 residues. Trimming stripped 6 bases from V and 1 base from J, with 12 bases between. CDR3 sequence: CASSSGTGNTEAFF. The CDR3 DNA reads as TGTGCCAGCAGTTCCGGGACGGGGAACACTGAAGCTTTCTTT.

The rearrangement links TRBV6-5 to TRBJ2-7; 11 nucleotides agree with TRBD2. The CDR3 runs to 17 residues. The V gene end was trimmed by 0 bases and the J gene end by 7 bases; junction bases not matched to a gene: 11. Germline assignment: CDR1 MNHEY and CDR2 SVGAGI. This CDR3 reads CASSYSGTSGFSREQYF. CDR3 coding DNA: TGTGCCAGCAGTTACTCCGGGACTAGCGGATTCTCCAGAGAGCAGTACTTC.

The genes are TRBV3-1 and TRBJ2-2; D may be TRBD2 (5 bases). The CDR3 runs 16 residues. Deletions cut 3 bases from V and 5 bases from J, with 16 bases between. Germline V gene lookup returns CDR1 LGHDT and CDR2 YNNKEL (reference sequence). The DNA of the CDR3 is TGTGCCAGCAGCCACCTTGGAGGAGTAAGGACCGGGGAGCTGTTTTTT. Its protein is CASSHLGGVRTGELFF. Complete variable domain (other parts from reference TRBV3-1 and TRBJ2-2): DTAVSQTPKYLVTQMGNDKSIKCEQNLGHDTMYWYKQDSKKFLKIMFSYNNKELIINETVPNRFSPKSPDKAHLNLHINSLELGDSAVYFCASSHLGGVRTGELFFGEGSRLTVL.

As DNA, the CDR3 is TGTGCCAGCAGCTCGGACAGACTTTCCTATGGCTACACCTTC. This sequence encodes CASSSDRLSYGYTF. The rearrangement links TRBV11-3 to TRBJ1-2; tentative D call: TRBD1 (6 bases). Germline CDR1 reads SGHNT; CDR2 reads YENEEA. The CDR3 consists of 14 residues. The V end lost 4 bases, the J end lost 4 bases, and 13 bases lay between the germline ends.

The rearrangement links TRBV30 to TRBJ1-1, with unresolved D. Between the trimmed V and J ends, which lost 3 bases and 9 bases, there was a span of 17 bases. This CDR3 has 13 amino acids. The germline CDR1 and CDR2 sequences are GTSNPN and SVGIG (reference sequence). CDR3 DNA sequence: TGTGCCTGGAGCTATAGGGAGAAAACCCAAGCTTTCTTT. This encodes CAWSYREKTQAFF.

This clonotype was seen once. CDR3 sequence reads: CAWSHSGTGGGKLFF. CDR3 nucleotide sequence: TGTGCCTGGAGTCATTCCGGGACAGGGGGCGGAAAACTGTTTTTT. The chain combines TRBV30 with TRBJ1-4; 12 bases fit TRBD1. CDR1 is GTSNPN, CDR2 SVGIG, per germline (reference sequence). J lost 10 bases, V lost 2 bases, and 8 bases had no gene match. This CDR3 contains 15 residues.

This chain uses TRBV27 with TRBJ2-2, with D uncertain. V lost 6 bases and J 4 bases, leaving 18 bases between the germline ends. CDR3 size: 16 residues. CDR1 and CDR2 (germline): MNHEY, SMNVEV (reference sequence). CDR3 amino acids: CASSLGRMDGTGELFF. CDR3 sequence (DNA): TGTGCCAGCAGCCTCGGCCGAATGGACGGCACCGGGGAGCTGTTTTTT.

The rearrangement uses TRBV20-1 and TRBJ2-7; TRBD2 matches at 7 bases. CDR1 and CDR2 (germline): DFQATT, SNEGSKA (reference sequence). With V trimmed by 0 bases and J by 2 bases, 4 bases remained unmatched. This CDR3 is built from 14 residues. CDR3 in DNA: TGCAGTGCTAGAGAGGGAGGGCCCGCCTACGAGCAGTACTTC. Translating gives CSAREGGPAYEQYF.

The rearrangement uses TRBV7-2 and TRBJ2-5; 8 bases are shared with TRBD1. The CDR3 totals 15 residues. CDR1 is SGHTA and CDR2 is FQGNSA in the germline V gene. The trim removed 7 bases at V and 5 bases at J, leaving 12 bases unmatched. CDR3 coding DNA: TGTGCCAGCACTTGGGGCAGGGGGCGCGGGGAGACCCAGTACTTC. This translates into CASTWGRGRGETQYF.

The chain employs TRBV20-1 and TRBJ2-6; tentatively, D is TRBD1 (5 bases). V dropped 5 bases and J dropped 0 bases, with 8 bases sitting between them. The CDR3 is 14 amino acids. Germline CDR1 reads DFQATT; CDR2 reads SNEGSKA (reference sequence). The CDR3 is CSAWTNSGANVLTF. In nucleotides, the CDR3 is TGCAGTGCTTGGACAAACTCTGGGGCCAACGTCCTGACTTTC.

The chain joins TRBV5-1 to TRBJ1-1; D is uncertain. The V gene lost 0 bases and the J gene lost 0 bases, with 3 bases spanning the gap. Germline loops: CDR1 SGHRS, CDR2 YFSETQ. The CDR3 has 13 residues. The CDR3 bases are TGCGCCAGCAGCTTGGTAGTGAACACTGAAGCTTTCTTT. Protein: CASSLVVNTEAFF.

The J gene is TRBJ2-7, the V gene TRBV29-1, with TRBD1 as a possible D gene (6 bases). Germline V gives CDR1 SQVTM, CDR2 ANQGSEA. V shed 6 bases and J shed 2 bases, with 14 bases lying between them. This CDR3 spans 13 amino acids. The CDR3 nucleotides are TGCAGCGTCACTAGGGACACCACCTACGAGCAGTACTTC. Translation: CSVTRDTTYEQYF.

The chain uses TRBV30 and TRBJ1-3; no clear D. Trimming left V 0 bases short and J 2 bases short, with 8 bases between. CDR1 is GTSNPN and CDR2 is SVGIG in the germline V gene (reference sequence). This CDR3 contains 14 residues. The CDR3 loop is CAWSVLRAGNTIYF. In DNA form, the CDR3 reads TGTGCCTGGAGTGTTTTAAGGGCTGGAAACACCATATATTTT.

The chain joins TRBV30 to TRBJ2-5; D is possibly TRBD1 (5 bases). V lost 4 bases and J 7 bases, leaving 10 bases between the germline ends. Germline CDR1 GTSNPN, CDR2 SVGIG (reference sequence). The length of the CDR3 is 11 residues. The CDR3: CAWTQQGTQYF. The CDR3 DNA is TGTGCCTGGACCCAGCAGGGGACCCAGTACTTC.

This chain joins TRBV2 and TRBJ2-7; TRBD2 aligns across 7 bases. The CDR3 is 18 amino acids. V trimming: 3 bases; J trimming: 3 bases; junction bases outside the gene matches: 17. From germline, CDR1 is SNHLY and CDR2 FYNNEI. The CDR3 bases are TGTGCCAGCAGTGATGGTTTGCTGCGGGCGGGAGCCCTCTACGAGCAGTACTTC. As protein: CASSDGLLRAGALYEQYF.